The 23 T cell receptor beta chains below all came from one sample that was sequenced in a study of cytomegalovirus exposure and HLA in healthy donors (dated by TCRdb to the late 2010s). Libraries were made using the immunoSEQ multiplex PCR assay. For the multiplex PCR, a mixture combining 60 forward primers for TCR Vbeta segments and 13 reverse primers for TCR Jbeta segments was used. TCRdb holds this immuneACCESS table with in-frame rearrangements only. Some clones are missing; in checked studies, unresolved V genes explain under half, and the rest has no known cause. A total of about 60,000 clones appear in this sample, 80% of them only once. The ten largest clones represent almost 4.5% of the sample. The source material was PBMCs. These receptors were obtained from a woman in her twenties or thirties in good health and CMV-seronegative.

The chain uses TRBV4-1 and TRBJ2-4; 7 bases match TRBD1. Germline CDR1 reads MGHRA; CDR2 reads YSYEKL. This CDR3 comprises 16 residues. V lost 4 bases, J lost 8 bases, and 14 bases stayed unmatched. In nucleotides, the CDR3 is TGCGCCAGCAGCCGGACAGGCGGCAGTTTGGAGGACATTCAGTACTTC. Translated, it gives CASSRTGGSLEDIQYF.

The chain carries TRBV29-1 and TRBJ2-7; 7 nucleotides match TRBD1. This CDR3 is 14 amino acids long. V shed 4 bases and J 1 base; nucleotides not matched to a gene: 7. From germline, CDR1 is SQVTM and CDR2 ANQGSEA. The CDR3 is CSVGIGTASYEQYF. The CDR3 coding sequence is TGCAGCGTTGGTATCGGGACAGCTTCCTACGAGCAGTACTTC.

This chain uses TRBV19 with TRBJ2-7; D is perhaps TRBD1 (5 bases). CDR3 length equals 13 residues. CDR1 and CDR2 from the germline V gene are LNHDA and SQIVND (reference sequence). Trimming stripped 5 bases from V and 2 bases from J, with 10 bases between. As DNA, the CDR3 is TGTGCCAGTAGTTCCAGACAGCCCTACGAGCAGTACTTC. This encodes CASSSRQPYEQYF.

This clone was recorded a few times. This chain uses TRBV29-1 with TRBJ1-6; 7 bases are a match to TRBD1. V shed 5 bases and J 7 bases; nucleotides not matched to a gene: 5. The CDR3 spans 13 residues. Germline CDR1 is SQVTM and CDR2 is ANQGSEA. The CDR3 is CSVLTGQNSPLHF. The CDR3 DNA is TGCAGCGTTCTGACAGGGCAAAATTCACCCCTCCACTTT.

The chain employs TRBV9 and TRBJ2-4; 16 positions agree with TRBD2. V shed 3 bases, J shed 0 bases, and the junction held 3 bases outside the gene matches. Germline values: CDR1 SGDLS, CDR2 YYNGEE. This CDR3 has 18 residues. The CDR3 DNA reads TGTGCCAGCAGCGAGGGACTAGCGGGAGGGTTAGCCAAAAACATTCAGTACTTC. Amino acids: CASSEGLAGGLAKNIQYF.

This chain joins TRBV4-3 and TRBJ2-7; tentatively, D is TRBD2 (5 bases). The CDR3 runs to 13 residues. Germline V gene data show CDR1 as LGHNA and CDR2 as YSLEER. V was trimmed by 3 bases and J by 7 bases, leaving 13 bases between them. For the CDR3, the DNA is TGCGCCAGCAGCCAGGGAGTAAACTGGGAGCAGTACTTC. Translation gives CASSQGVNWEQYF.

This chain uses TRBV6-5 with TRBJ1-2, with 8 bases matching TRBD1. Germline V gives CDR1 MNHEY, CDR2 SVGAGI. With 2 bases clipped from V and 4 bases from J, the junction kept 6 bases outside the gene matches. The CDR3 consists of 15 residues. CDR3 sequence reads: CASSYGTGGTYGYTF. The CDR3 DNA is TGTGCCAGCAGTTACGGTACAGGGGGGACCTATGGCTACACCTTC.

The chain couples TRBV20-1 to TRBJ2-1, with D perhaps matching TRBD2 (6 bases). Germline V gives CDR1 DFQATT, CDR2 SNEGSKA (reference sequence). V was clipped by 5 bases and J by 9 bases, with 11 bases between them. The CDR3 extends over 11 amino acids. For the CDR3, the DNA is TGCAGTGCTCGAGGGCGGGGTGAGCAGTTCTTC. It codes for CSARGRGEQFF.

The chain couples TRBV7-9 to TRBJ2-7; D unclear. CDR1 is SEHNR and CDR2 is FQNEAQ in the germline V gene (reference sequence). The length of the CDR3 is 14 residues. V dropped 0 bases and J dropped 4 bases, with 10 bases sitting between them. Here the CDR3 DNA reads TGTGCCAGCAGCTTAGCCCCGACATTTTACGAGCAGTACTTC. Amino acids: CASSLAPTFYEQYF. The variable domain in full, with the rest retrieved from reference TRBV7-9 and TRBJ2-7, is DTGVSQNPRHKITKRGQNVTFRCDPISEHNRLYWYRQTLGQGPEFLTYFQNEAQLEKSRLLSDRFSAERPKGSFSTLEIQRTEQGDSAMYLCASSLAPTFYEQYFGPGTRLTVT.

V and J are TRBV19 and TRBJ2-1; a weak D match, TRBD1 (6 bases). In germline, CDR1 is LNHDA, CDR2 SQIVND (reference sequence). The CDR3 sequence is 13 residues long. Trimming stripped 3 bases from V and 8 bases from J, with 11 bases between. CDR3 nucleotides: TGTGCCAGTAGTATCGGCAGGGGCGATGAGCAGTTCTTC. Translated, it gives CASSIGRGDEQFF.

This rearrangement joins TRBV25-1 to TRBJ1-3, with D hard to call. Germline-derived CDR1 and CDR2 are MGHDK and SYGVNS. Trimming stripped 1 base from V and 3 bases from J, with 4 bases between. This CDR3 has 13 amino acids. The CDR3 is CASSEFHGNTIYF. In DNA, the CDR3 is TGTGCCAGCAGTGAATTTCATGGAAACACCATATATTTT.

Only a few counts were recorded for this clone. The CDR3 DNA sequence: TGTGCCAGCAGTTTAGGGTGGACAGGGACTGGTGAGCAGTACTTC. This sequence encodes CASSLGWTGTGEQYF. The chain recombines TRBV28 with TRBJ2-7, with 8 bases fitting TRBD1. Trimming at V came to 2 bases and at J to 7 bases, leaving 10 bases not matched to a gene. Germline CDR1 is MDHEN and CDR2 is SYDVKM. This CDR3 is built from 15 residues.

Concerning this clone: The junction does not match germline at one end; this may be a read error. The chain joins TRBV7-7 to TRBJ2-7; tentative D call: TRBD2 (5 bases). The CDR3 covers 13 residues. Germline V lookup: CDR1 SSHAT, CDR2 FNYEAQ (reference sequence). The CDR3, as DNA: TGTGCTAGCAGCTCAGGACTGAGCTACGAGCAGTACTTC. This translates into CASSSGLSYEQYF.

This clone was seen more than once but under ten times. The chain employs TRBV10-1 and TRBJ2-7; maybe TRBD2 (5 bases). CDR1 is WNHNN and CDR2 is SYGVQD in the germline V gene (reference sequence). The V end was cut by 2 bases, the J end by 4 bases, with 12 bases between. The length of the CDR3 is 14 residues. The CDR3 bases are TGCGCCAGCAGTGAGCAGCGGAACGGGTACGAGCAGTACTTC. Translation: CASSEQRNGYEQYF.

The rearrangement uses TRBV21-1 and TRBJ1-2; the table names TRBD1, a call not compared with the DNA. TRBV21-1 is shown as a pseudogene. This CDR3 is 15 amino acids long. CDR3 protein: CASSKWPPRGYGYTF. The CDR3 DNA sequence: TGTGCCAGCAGCAAATGGCCCCCAAGGGGCTATGGCTACACCTTC.

The V call is TRBV5-6, the J call TRBJ1-1; the D is unclear. This CDR3 spans 14 amino acids. Per the germline V gene, CDR1 is SGHDT and CDR2 is YYEEEE. Between the trimmed V and J ends, which lost 1 base and 6 bases, there was a span of 13 bases. The CDR3 nucleotides read TGTGCCAGCAGCTTGCCAGGCAGGTGGGCTGAAGCTTTCTTT. Translating it yields CASSLPGRWAEAFF.

Only a few counts were recorded for this clone. The V gene is TRBV19, the J gene TRBJ1-5; D not certain. Germline CDR1 LNHDA, CDR2 SQIVND (reference sequence). The CDR3 has 12 residues. With 5 bases removed from V and 5 bases from J, the gap between germline ends came to 7 bases. CDR3 region: CASSPQDQPQHF. The CDR3 coding sequence is TGTGCCAGTAGTCCGCAGGATCAGCCCCAGCATTTT.

A single count supports this clone. The chain links TRBV9 to TRBJ2-5; TRBD1 matches at 8 bases. The CDR3 spans 15 residues. Trimming removed 4 bases from V and 3 bases from J; junction bases left unmatched: 8. CDR1 is SGDLS, CDR2 YYNGEE, per germline. The CDR3 DNA reads TGTGCCAGCAGCCCAGGGGGCGGGGCTGAAGAGACCCAGTACTTC. Translation gives CASSPGGGAEETQYF.

The chain couples TRBV5-1 to TRBJ1-2, with 7 bases matching TRBD1. This CDR3 has 13 residues. Germline lookup yields CDR1 SGHRS and CDR2 YFSETQ. With V trimmed by 4 bases and J by 8 bases, 8 bases remained unmatched. CDR3 loop: CASSVGTARGYTF. The CDR3 nucleotides read TGCGCCAGCAGCGTCGGGACAGCGAGGGGCTACACCTTC.

V usage is TRBV25-1 and J usage is TRBJ2-1; D not resolved. The CDR3 loop spans 15 amino acids. Germline values: CDR1 MGHDK, CDR2 SYGVNS. V gave up 4 bases and J gave up 8 bases, with 18 bases separating them. CDR3 amino acids: CASSGRGSERHEQFF. CDR3 nucleotides: TGTGCCAGCAGTGGACGAGGCAGTGAAAGGCATGAGCAGTTCTTC.

This sequence joins TRBV10-3 and TRBJ2-5; weak D call: TRBD2 (5 bases). CDR3 size: 14 residues. Germline CDR1 reads ENHRY; CDR2 reads SYGVKD. Trimming left V 4 bases short and J 2 bases short, with 11 bases between. The CDR3 sequence is CAISVRDRQETQYF. The CDR3 DNA follows: TGTGCCATCAGTGTTCGGGATCGTCAAGAGACCCAGTACTTC.

V gene TRBV19 combines with J gene TRBJ2-1; unclear D gene. V lost 5 bases, J lost 0 bases, and 5 bases lay in between. Looked up from germline, CDR1 is LNHDA and CDR2 is SQIVND (reference sequence). The CDR3 sequence is 13 residues long. CDR3 bases: TGTGCCAGTAGTCTGGCCTCCTACAATGAGCAGTTCTTC. This gives the protein CASSLASYNEQFF.

This clone has just one count. The J gene is TRBJ2-1, the V gene TRBV13, with 7 positions matching TRBD2. V dropped 2 bases and J dropped 4; count of bases not matched to a gene: 5. This CDR3 has 15 amino acids. Per the germline V gene, CDR1 is PRHDT and CDR2 is FYEKMQ (reference sequence). The CDR3 DNA follows: TGTGCCAGCAGCTTAAGAGCGGGACTATACAATGAGCAGTTCTTC. Residues: CASSLRAGLYNEQFF.